The 6 T cell receptor beta chains below come from one sample, sequenced in a study of T cell repertoires in cytomegalovirus infection. TCRdb passed the reads through MiXCR, listing each CDR3 protein once. Among around 900,000 distinct CDR3 sequences listed, roughly 31% were seen once. Antigen specificity for these receptors is unknown. Sample: cultured CD8+ T cells from PBMCs, taken from culture after CMV antigen stimulation. The receptors stem from a human donor in good health (CMV status not recorded). Some clones in this sample may be carry-over from other donors' samples.

A note on this clonotype: Being one base from a much bigger clone, this may be a read error. This chain uses TRBV9 with TRBJ1-3; D ambiguous. Trimming removed 6 bases at V and 1 base at J, with 2 bases between. This CDR3 comprises 11 residues. Germline lookup yields CDR1 SGDLS and CDR2 YYNGEE. The CDR3 bases are TGTGCCAGCAAGTCTGGAAACACCATATATTTT. This encodes CASKSGNTIYF.

There are many counts of this clonotype. The J gene is TRBJ2-7, the V gene TRBV7-2, with TRBD2 matching over 9 bases. The V and J ends lost 1 base and 3 bases, in that order; junction bases with no gene match: 13. The CDR3 covers 18 residues. Germline-derived CDR1 and CDR2 are SGHTA and FQGNSA. CDR3 protein: CASSLEIFRASGDYEQYF. The CDR3 DNA is TGTGCCAGCAGCTTAGAGATATTTAGGGCTAGCGGGGACTACGAGCAGTACTTC.

This clonotype was seen a few times. J is TRBJ2-3 and V is TRBV11-2; 7 bases are shared with TRBD2. This CDR3 has 15 residues. From germline, CDR1 is SGHAT and CDR2 FQNNGV. Losses at the gene ends were 2 bases for V and 2 bases for J; bases not matched to a gene: 4. The CDR3 bases are TGTGCCAGCAGCTTAAACGGGGGGTTCACAGATACGCAGTATTTT. It specifies CASSLNGGFTDTQYF.

The V gene is TRBV4-1, the J gene TRBJ2-5; D is uncertain. Trimming cost V 1 base and J 1 base, with 7 bases left between them. Germline assignment: CDR1 MGHRA and CDR2 YSYEKL. The length of the CDR3 is 14 residues. CDR3 DNA sequence: TGCGCCAGCAGCCAAGGTCGCAGCCAAGAGACCCAGTACTTC. Its protein product is CASSQGRSQETQYF.

The chain uses TRBV27 and TRBJ2-2; a weak D match, TRBD2 (6 bases). Germline values: CDR1 MNHEY, CDR2 SMNVEV (reference sequence). The V end was cut by 10 bases, the J end by 1 base, with 16 bases between. The CDR3 covers 15 residues. Here the CDR3 DNA reads TGTGCCACCCGGGGGATCACAGAGAACACCGGGGAGCTGTTTTTT. This sequence encodes CATRGITENTGELFF.

This clonotype turned up a few times. This sequence joins TRBV12-3 or TRBV12-4 and TRBJ2-4; no reliable D call. Trimming took 3 bases from V and 8 from J, leaving 8 bases between them. The CDR3 totals 12 residues. CDR3 DNA: TGTGCCAGCAGTTTTTCCTTGGACATTCAGTACTTC. Encoded protein: CASSFSLDIQYF.